What follows are 20 T cell receptor beta chains derived from one specimen sequenced in a study of identical twins. Each CDR3 protein gets one entry after TCRdb re-called the 5' RACE reads with MiXCR. The table has 200,000 to 250,000 distinct CDR3 sequences, 5.5% to 7.5% seen once. The same sample was also studied in work on T cells expressing NK-cell markers.

What was sequenced was CD8+ T cells sorted from blood. The receptors derive from a woman in her late teens or twenties in good health.

CDR3 residues: CSARLERGTYEQYF. For the CDR3, the DNA is TGCAGTGCTAGACTGGAGAGGGGTACCTACGAGCAGTACTTC. The chain recombines TRBV20-1 with TRBJ2-7; TRBD1 or TRBD2 may be the D gene (5 bases each). CDR1 is DFQATT and CDR2 is SNEGSKA in the germline V gene (reference sequence). CDR3 length: 14 residues. Trimming removed 2 bases from V and 2 bases from J, with 13 bases in between.

This clonotype was counted at least ten times. The chain uses TRBV7-8 and TRBJ2-2; D possibly corresponds to TRBD2 (5 bases). The CDR3 is 14 amino acids. Germline-derived CDR1 and CDR2 are SGHVS and FQNEAQ. Trimming took off 0 bases at V and 5 bases at J, with 7 bases between the two ends. DNA of the CDR3: TGTGCCAGCAGCTTAGCTGGAGGAACCGGGGAGCTGTTTTTT. It is translated as CASSLAGGTGELFF.

As DNA, the CDR3 is TGTGCCAGCAGCGACGGGGACGAGCAGTACTTC. Translating it yields CASSDGDEQYF. The J gene is TRBJ2-7, the V gene TRBV9, with D tentatively TRBD2 (5 bases). The CDR3 is made up of 11 amino acids. In germline, CDR1 is SGDLS, CDR2 YYNGEE. The V and J ends lost 3 bases and 5 bases respectively, with 6 bases between them.

The chain is built from TRBV7-9 and TRBJ2-5; no clear D. The CDR3 sequence is 13 residues long. The germline V gene encodes CDR1 SEHNR and CDR2 FQNEAQ (reference sequence). The V gene lost 5 bases and the J gene lost 5 bases, with 12 bases spanning the gap. The CDR3 DNA reads TGTGCCAGCAGCCCCCCTATATCCGAGACCCAGTACTTC. It translates to CASSPPISETQYF.

This clonotype turned up a few times. The gene calls are TRBV29-1 and TRBJ1-1; TRBD1 aligns across 8 bases. This CDR3 is built from 12 residues. Germline trimming cut 6 bases from V and 5 bases from J; bases unmatched to any gene: 5. Germline CDR1 and CDR2: SQVTM and ANQGSEA. In nucleotides, the CDR3 is TGCAGCGTGGGTACAGGGGGGACTGAAGCTTTCTTT. Protein product: CSVGTGGTEAFF. The full variable domain, its missing parts supplied by reference TRBV29-1 and TRBJ1-1, is SAVISQKPSRDICQRGTSLTIQCQVDSQVTMMFWYRQQPGQSLTLIATANQGSEATYESGFVIDKFPISRPNLTFSTLTVSNMSPEDSSIYLCSVGTGGTEAFFGQGTRLTVV.

At least ten counts were recorded for this clonotype. The chain recombines TRBV9 with TRBJ2-2; D is ambiguous. Germline V gene sequence: CDR1 SGDLS, CDR2 YYNGEE. V was pared by 0 bases and J by 0 bases, with 6 bases between. The CDR3 has 15 residues. The CDR3 protein is CASSVGGANTGELFF. CDR3 nucleotide sequence: TGTGCCAGCAGCGTAGGTGGGGCGAACACCGGGGAGCTGTTTTTT.

The chain couples TRBV27 to TRBJ2-3; tentatively, D is TRBD1 (5 bases). The CDR3 has 14 residues. The germline V gene encodes CDR1 MNHEY and CDR2 SMNVEV (reference sequence). Trimming cost V 4 bases and J 4 bases, with 12 bases left between them. Written as DNA, the CDR3 is TGTGCCAGCAGTTCCACCTGGGGCGCAGATACGCAGTATTTT. It specifies CASSSTWGADTQYF.

This clonotype was seen more than once but under ten times. The chain is built from TRBV19 and TRBJ2-1, with 9 bases matching TRBD2. CDR1 is LNHDA and CDR2 is SQIVND in the germline V gene (reference sequence). The CDR3 sequence is 15 residues long. Trimming removed 2 bases from V and 5 bases from J; junction bases left unmatched: 4. The CDR3 nucleotides are TGTGCCAGTAGTATAAGACTAGCGGTCAACAATGAGCAGTTCTTC. This sequence encodes CASSIRLAVNNEQFF.

Only a few counts were recorded for this clonotype. The gene calls are TRBV6-5 and TRBJ1-6, with D possibly TRBD1 on 6 matching bases. The CDR3 sequence is 12 residues long. Germline CDR1 is MNHEY and CDR2 is SVGAGI. V shed 10 bases and J shed 6 bases, with 10 bases lying between them. CDR3 in amino acids: CATGTTNSPLHF. In DNA, the CDR3 is TGTGCCACAGGGACAACTAATTCACCCCTCCACTTT.

This clonotype was observed at least ten times. The rearrangement links TRBV6-5 to TRBJ1-5; D uncertain. CDR3 length: 14 residues. The germline V gene encodes CDR1 MNHEY and CDR2 SVGAGI. The V and J ends lost 2 bases and 2 bases respectively, with 7 bases between them. CDR3 in amino acids: CASSYGLGNQPQHF. The CDR3 DNA sequence: TGTGCCAGCAGTTACGGACTTGGCAATCAGCCCCAGCATTTT.

This clonotype was recorded at least ten times. V usage is TRBV12-3 or TRBV12-4 and J usage is TRBJ2-7; 7 nucleotides agree with TRBD1. Trimming took 6 bases from V and 9 from J; bases not matched to a gene: 5. The CDR3 runs to 11 residues. The CDR3 loop reads CASRTGLAQYF. In nucleotides, the CDR3 is TGTGCCAGCAGGACAGGGTTGGCGCAGTACTTC.

There are many counts of this clonotype. V usage is TRBV12-3 or TRBV12-4 and J usage is TRBJ2-1, with TRBD2 matching over 7 bases. This CDR3 contains 15 residues. V trimming: 6 bases; J trimming: 7 bases; junction bases outside the gene matches: 12. CDR3 sequence: CASRDHGGGGNEQFF. CDR3 in DNA: TGTGCCAGCAGGGACCATGGGGGGGGAGGAAATGAGCAGTTCTTC.

Many counts were recorded for this clonotype. This rearrangement joins TRBV12-3 or TRBV12-4 to TRBJ2-2; 10 bases are a match to TRBD2. J lost 6 bases, V lost 6 bases, and 7 bases had no gene match. The CDR3 is 15 amino acids. The DNA of the CDR3 is TGTGCCAGCAGCCTACTAGCGGGGAAGGCCGGGGAGCTGTTTTTT. It specifies CASSLLAGKAGELFF.

V gene TRBV3-1 combines with J gene TRBJ2-5; 14 nucleotides align to TRBD2. This CDR3 spans 16 amino acids. CDR1 is LGHDT, CDR2 YNNKEL, per germline (reference sequence). With 3 bases clipped from V and 5 bases from J, the junction kept 5 bases outside the gene matches. The CDR3 DNA reads TGTGCCAGCAGCCACGGACTAGCGGGGGGACGGGAGACCCAGTACTTC. Protein product: CASSHGLAGGRETQYF.

This clonotype was counted many times. The chain couples TRBV5-1 to TRBJ2-7, with TRBD2 as a possible D gene (5 bases). Germline values: CDR1 SGHRS, CDR2 YFSETQ. The CDR3 has 13 amino acids. V was pared by 3 bases and J by 0 bases, with 7 bases between. In nucleotides, the CDR3 is TGCGCCAGCAGCTCAGAGGGCTCCTACGAGCAGTACTTC. Its translation: CASSSEGSYEQYF.

This rearrangement joins TRBV7-2 to TRBJ2-7; 8 nucleotides align to TRBD2. The CDR3 extends over 15 amino acids. The trim removed 1 base at V and 2 bases at J, leaving 4 bases unmatched. Germline CDR1 reads SGHTA; CDR2 reads FQGNSA. This CDR3 is CASSLEGGLAYEQYF. CDR3 nucleotide sequence: TGTGCCAGCAGCTTAGAGGGGGGACTAGCCTACGAGCAGTACTTC.

The V and J genes are TRBV6-1 and TRBJ1-2, with 9 bases lining up with TRBD1. V lost 3 bases to trimming and J lost 6 bases; unmatched junction nucleotides: 5. This CDR3 is built from 14 residues. Germline values: CDR1 MNHNS, CDR2 SASEGT. The CDR3, as DNA: TGTGCCAGCAGTGAGACGACAGGGGGGGATGGCTACACCTTC. Its translation is CASSETTGGDGYTF.

In its sample, this clonotype was seen many times. The rearrangement links TRBV10-2 to TRBJ1-1, with D perhaps matching TRBD1 (5 bases). V was cut by 1 base and J by 0 bases, with 9 bases left in between. From germline, CDR1 is WSHSY and CDR2 SAAADI. The CDR3 loop spans 15 amino acids. Here the CDR3 reads CASSEWAGMNTEAFF. CDR3 nucleotide sequence: TGCGCCAGCAGTGAGTGGGCAGGGATGAACACTGAAGCTTTCTTT.

In its sample, this clonotype was seen many times. This chain links TRBV7-2 with TRBJ2-1; D may be TRBD2 (7 bases). V was pared by 5 bases and J by 5 bases, with 25 bases between. Germline loops: CDR1 SGHTA, CDR2 FQGNSA. This CDR3 has 18 amino acids. The CDR3 loop reads CASSPAEGGPELHNEQFF. The CDR3 region has the DNA TGTGCCAGCAGCCCAGCGGAGGGGGGGCCCGAATTGCACAATGAGCAGTTCTTC.

This clonotype appeared many times. CDR3 sequence reads: CASSLERADQETQYF. The CDR3 region has the DNA TGCGCCAGCAGCTTGGAGAGGGCCGACCAAGAGACCCAGTACTTC. The chain uses TRBV5-1 and TRBJ2-5, with D possibly being TRBD2 (5 bases). CDR3 length: 15 residues. Germline-derived CDR1 and CDR2 are SGHRS and YFSETQ. The V and J ends lost 0 bases and 0 bases respectively, with 9 bases between them.